A selection of T cell receptor beta chains follows, all from one sample in a study of CD8 T cells in ankylosing spondylitis. TCRdb processed the 5' RACE reads anew with MiXCR; each CDR3 protein has one entry. The top ten clones hold approximately 20% of a sample with a few hundred thousand distinct CDR3 sequences, about 11% of them seen once. The material sequenced was blood, either unsorted or a sorted T cell fraction (not recorded which). The receptors here all came from a male donor with ankylosing spondylitis or in good health (not recorded which). Both conserved end residues are trimmed from each CDR3.

cdr3_aa: ASSLASVGQKDSPLH
cdr3_length: 15
j_call: TRBJ1-6
v_call: TRBV5-1

cdr3_aa: ASSSTSAFRPGTGLNTEAF
cdr3_length: 19
j_call: TRBJ1-1
v_call: TRBV11-1

cdr3_aa: ASSLDFRGRKLF
cdr3_length: 12
j_call: TRBJ1-4
v_call: TRBV5-5

cdr3_aa: ASSLDRESEAF
cdr3_length: 11
j_call: TRBJ1-1
v_call: TRBV5-1

cdr3_aa: ATASLGGVFNEQF
cdr3_length: 13
j_call: TRBJ2-1
v_call: TRBV24-1

cdr3_aa: ASSSGQGVYSEQY
cdr3_length: 13
j_call: TRBJ2-7
v_call: TRBV12-3/TRBV12-4

cdr3_aa: ASSSYAGTGTQPQH
cdr3_length: 14
j_call: TRBJ1-5
v_call: TRBV7-9

cdr3_aa: ASSLPADRDGYT
cdr3_length: 12
j_call: TRBJ1-2
v_call: TRBV12-3/TRBV12-4

cdr3_aa: ASSFTGLNEQF
cdr3_length: 11
j_call: TRBJ2-1
v_call: TRBV27

cdr3_aa: ATSREGQGQPAQY
cdr3_length: 13
j_call: TRBJ2-3
v_call: TRBV15

cdr3_aa: ASSPRRGGRTDTQY
cdr3_length: 14
j_call: TRBJ2-3
v_call: TRBV6-1

cdr3_aa: ASSLSTQETQY
cdr3_length: 11
j_call: TRBJ2-5
v_call: TRBV12-3/TRBV12-4

cdr3_aa: AISSTGSRLNEQF
cdr3_length: 13
j_call: TRBJ2-1
v_call: TRBV10-3

cdr3_aa: ASRATGDNSPLH
cdr3_length: 12
j_call: TRBJ1-6
v_call: TRBV6-1

cdr3_aa: ASSLEGLAGGVQETQY
cdr3_length: 16
j_call: TRBJ2-5
v_call: TRBV5-1